This is a list of T cell receptor beta chains from one sample in a study of metastatic and nonmetastatic thyroid tumors. TCRdb reprocessed the PCR reads via MiXCR. The data show roughly 25,000 clones, under 15% seen once. Material for sequencing was blood. These receptors were taken from a female donor with papillary thyroid cancer or a benign thyroid nodule (not recorded which). Some clones in this sample may be carry-over from other donors' samples. Both conserved end residues are part of each CDR3. Clone sizes are given selectively: once, few, many, or a class where the clone is expanded.

V	length	size	CDR3
TRBV2	16	-	CASSFQGALRNTEAFF
TRBV28	14	few	CASSSLPWGDEQFF
TRBV20-1	15	-	CSARTVTPDIGELFF
TRBV28	15	many	CASSLGQGGYYGYTF
TRBV30	12	-	CAWSVSTDTQYF
TRBV20-1	13	many	CSARGPTPITQYF
TRBV7-2	15	-	CTSSLLPTSEETQYF
TRBV7-6	16	many	CASSSTGTRSLNTQYF
TRBV19	12	medium-sized	CASSPQRDSFFF
TRBV4-1	16	many	CASSKNLAGKYNEQFF
TRBV6-5	15	-	CASSYGTSDYNEQFF
TRBV3-1	12	many	CASSQVLQTQYF
TRBV6-2/TRBV6-3	15	few	CASSYAQNDCYGYTF
TRBV28	13	many	CASQLGAKNIQYF
TRBV20-1	13	many	CSARDWVFTEAFF
TRBV29-1	15	many	CSALGGLAGADTQYF
TRBV4-2	17	many	CASSRPMGVLVNTEAFF
TRBV6-1	13	-	CASSESWGGEQYF
TRBV6-2/TRBV6-3	14	-	CASSSAGCSYEQYF
TRBV6-1	13	few	CASSESQIQPQHF
TRBV7-8	13	-	CVSSLTGFNEQFF
TRBV6-4	15	medium-sized	CASSLYVGTNNEQFF
TRBV11-2	15	-	CASSLGDGAPYEQYF
TRBV4-1	16	many	CASSPWTGKSTDTQYF
TRBV12-3/TRBV12-4	15	many	CASRRLAGGRNEQFF
TRBV4-1	14	many	CASSRGGGANVLTF
TRBV28	12	-	CASSSWGQPQHF
TRBV27	15	many	CASSFFSGATDTQYF
TRBV6-1	15	few	CASSRGAGSYNEQFF
TRBV6-1	13	few	CASRQGFNYGYTF
TRBV20-1	12	-	CSARAQTYGYTF
TRBV28	11	many	CASSLIAEQFF
TRBV7-2	14	-	CASSLGPSTDTQYF
TRBV2	11	few	CASRLAGEQFF
TRBV6-6	18	medium-sized	CASSLTGGGSFFTDTQYF
TRBV20-1	14	medium-sized	CSAAGGENQNEQYF
TRBV14	15	many	CASSQELSSTGELFF
TRBV11-2	15	-	CASSLSTQGTYEQYF
TRBV7-6	15	-	CASSLVTCSGYEQYF
TRBV20-1	14	-	CSGGSSGRGDTQYF
TRBV10-1	14	many	CASSSQGAREKLFF
TRBV10-3	14	many	CAASSSTDNYGYTF
TRBV20-1	16	many	CSARDQGTSGGETQYF
TRBV7-8	15	many	CASSSTSGATYEQYF
TRBV12-3/TRBV12-4	16	many	CASSPRGTHSNQPQHF
TRBV6-5	14	few	CASSYNSMSGEQFF
TRBV15	15	-	CATSRDRGKSYKQYF
TRBV12-3/TRBV12-4	14	medium-sized	CASSFAQGGYEQYF
TRBV11-2	17	many	CASSLDGASGSTDTQYF
TRBV30	15	medium-sized	CAWSLWTSGSNEQYF
TRBV24-1	22	-	CATSGTFSRTRQGGIEYGELFF
TRBV18	16	many	CASSPLRASGSETQYF
TRBV5-6	18	many	CASSPRWVAGSSYNEQFF
TRBV9	16	-	CASSEQPRSSGNTIYF
TRBV6-1	12	-	CASSPSGVGAFF
TRBV7-9	12	few	CASRKSRYEQYF
TRBV9	15	many	CASSVIGGGTDTQYF
TRBV10-3	15	many	CALRATSGLTDTQYF
TRBV9	15	many	CASSGTPRVNTEAFF